The present entry profiles one TCR beta chain with its context. As yet, its antigen is unknown. This table comes from immunoSEQ multiplex PCR, and its TCRdb copy is limited to in-frame clones, with some not included. The sample lists 150,000 to 200,000 clones; 94% were seen once. The record originates from a study of T cell responses to AZD1222 COVID-19 vaccine. Study-wide findings and caveats: Mapped onto spike, vaccine-associated CD4 TCRs spanned it and were dominant at 160-218 and 743-854. Only after the peak T cell response were repertoires sampled. Most donors were white British, females outnumbered males, and clonal diversity was possibly underestimated. Within unmutated variant regions lay the reported targets of nearly half of spike-specific TCRs.

Trimming took 4 bases from V and 4 from J; bases not matched to a gene: 13. The CDR3 contains 18 residues. Germline V gene sequence: CDR1 SEHNR, CDR2 FQNEAQ (reference sequence). The source of this sequence is an adult who received the AZD1222 COVID-19 vaccine. The rearrangement links TRBV7-9 to TRBJ2-1, with 10 bases identical to TRBD2. The specimen comprised peripheral blood, sampled 28 days after the second AZD1222 dose. The CDR3 DNA sequence: TGTGCCAGCAGCTCCGGGGTTCCTAGCGGGGGTGTTTACAATGAGCAGTTCTTC. Its translation is CASSSGVPSGGVYNEQFF.